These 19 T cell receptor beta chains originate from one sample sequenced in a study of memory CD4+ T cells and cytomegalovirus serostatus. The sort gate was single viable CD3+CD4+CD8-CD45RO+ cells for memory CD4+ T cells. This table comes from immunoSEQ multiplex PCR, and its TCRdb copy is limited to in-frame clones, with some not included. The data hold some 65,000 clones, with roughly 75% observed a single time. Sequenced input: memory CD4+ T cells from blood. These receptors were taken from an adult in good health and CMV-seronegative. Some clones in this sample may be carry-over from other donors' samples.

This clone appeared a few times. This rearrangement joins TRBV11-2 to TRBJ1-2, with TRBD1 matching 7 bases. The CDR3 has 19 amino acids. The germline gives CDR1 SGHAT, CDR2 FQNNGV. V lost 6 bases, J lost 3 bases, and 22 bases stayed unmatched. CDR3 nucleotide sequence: TGTGCCAGCAGGTCACAGGACAGGCTTTCCCCATTTGGATACTATGGCTACACCTTC. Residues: CASRSQDRLSPFGYYGYTF.

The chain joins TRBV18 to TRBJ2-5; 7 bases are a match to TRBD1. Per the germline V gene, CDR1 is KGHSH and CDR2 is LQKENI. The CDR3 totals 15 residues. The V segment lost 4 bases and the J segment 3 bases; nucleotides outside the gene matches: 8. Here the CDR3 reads CASSRQGQQKETQYF. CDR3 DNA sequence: TGTGCCAGCTCACGACAGGGACAGCAGAAAGAGACCCAGTACTTC.

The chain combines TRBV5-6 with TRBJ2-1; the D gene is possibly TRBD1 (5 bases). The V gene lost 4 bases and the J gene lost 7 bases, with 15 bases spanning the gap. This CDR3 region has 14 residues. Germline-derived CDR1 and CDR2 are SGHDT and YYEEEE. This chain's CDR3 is CASSRFDSWNEQFF. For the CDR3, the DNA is TGTGCCAGCAGCCGTTTTGACAGCTGGAATGAGCAGTTCTTC.

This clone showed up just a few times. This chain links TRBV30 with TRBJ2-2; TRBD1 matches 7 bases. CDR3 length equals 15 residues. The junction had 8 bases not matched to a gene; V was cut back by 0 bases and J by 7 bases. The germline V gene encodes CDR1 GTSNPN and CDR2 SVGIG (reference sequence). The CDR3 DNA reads TGTGCCTGGAGTGTAAGTGGACAGGAGGACGGGGAGCTGTTTTTT. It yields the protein CAWSVSGQEDGELFF.

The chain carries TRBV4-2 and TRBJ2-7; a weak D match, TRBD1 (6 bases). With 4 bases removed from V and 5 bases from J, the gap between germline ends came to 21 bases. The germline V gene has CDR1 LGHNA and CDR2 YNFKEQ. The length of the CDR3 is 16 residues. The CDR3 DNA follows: TGTGCCAGCAGCCCGAACGCTAACAGGGTTGGCGACGAGCAGTACTTC. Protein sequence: CASSPNANRVGDEQYF.

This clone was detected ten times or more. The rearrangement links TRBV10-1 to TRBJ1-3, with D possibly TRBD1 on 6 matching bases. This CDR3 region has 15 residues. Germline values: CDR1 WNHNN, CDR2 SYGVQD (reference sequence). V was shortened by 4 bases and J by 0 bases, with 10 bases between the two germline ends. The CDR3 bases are TGCGCCAGCAGTGTCTCGACAGGCTCTGGAAACACCATATATTTT. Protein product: CASSVSTGSGNTIYF.

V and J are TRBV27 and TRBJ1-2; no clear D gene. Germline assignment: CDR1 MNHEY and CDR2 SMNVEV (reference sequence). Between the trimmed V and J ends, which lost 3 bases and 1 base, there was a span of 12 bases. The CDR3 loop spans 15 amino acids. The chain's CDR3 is CASSFQGLLNYGYTF. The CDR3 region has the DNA TGTGCCAGCAGTTTTCAAGGGCTCCTTAACTATGGCTACACCTTC.

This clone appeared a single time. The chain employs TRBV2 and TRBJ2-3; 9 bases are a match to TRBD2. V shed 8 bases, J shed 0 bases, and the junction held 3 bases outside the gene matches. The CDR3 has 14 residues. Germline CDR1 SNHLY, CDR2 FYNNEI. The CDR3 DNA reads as TGTGCCAGCCTTCTAGCGGGAAGCACAGATACGCAGTATTTT. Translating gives CASLLAGSTDTQYF.

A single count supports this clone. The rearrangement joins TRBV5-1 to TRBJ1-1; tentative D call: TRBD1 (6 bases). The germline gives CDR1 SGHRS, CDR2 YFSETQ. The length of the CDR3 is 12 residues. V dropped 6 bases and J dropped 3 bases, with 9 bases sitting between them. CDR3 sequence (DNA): TGCGCCAGCACCACAGGGTACACTGAAGCTTTCTTT. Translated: CASTTGYTEAFF. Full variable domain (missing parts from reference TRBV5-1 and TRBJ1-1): KAGVTQTPRYLIKTRGQQVTLSCSPISGHRSVSWYQQTPGQGLQFLFEYFSETQRNKGNFPGRFSGRQFSNSRSEMNVSTLELGDSALYLCASTTGYTEAFFGQGTRLTVV.

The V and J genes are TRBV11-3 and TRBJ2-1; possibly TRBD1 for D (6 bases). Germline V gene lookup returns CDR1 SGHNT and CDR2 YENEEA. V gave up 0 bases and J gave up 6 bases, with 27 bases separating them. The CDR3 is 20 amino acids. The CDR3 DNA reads TGTGCCAGCAGCTTAGAGAAGGTCCCCGGGACAAGGGCTGGGTCCAATGAGCAGTTCTTC. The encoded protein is CASSLEKVPGTRAGSNEQFF.

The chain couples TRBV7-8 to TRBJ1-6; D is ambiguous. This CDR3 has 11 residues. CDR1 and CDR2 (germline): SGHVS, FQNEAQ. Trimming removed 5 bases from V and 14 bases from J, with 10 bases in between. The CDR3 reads CASSLDISLHF. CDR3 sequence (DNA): TGTGCCAGCAGCCTTGACATTTCCCTCCACTTT. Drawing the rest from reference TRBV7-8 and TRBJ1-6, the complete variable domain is GAGVSQSPRYKVAKRGQDVALRCDPISGHVSLFWYQQALGQGPEFLTYFQNEAQLDKSGLPSDRFFAERPEGSVSTLKIQRTQQEDSAVYLCASSLDISLHFGNGTRLTVT.

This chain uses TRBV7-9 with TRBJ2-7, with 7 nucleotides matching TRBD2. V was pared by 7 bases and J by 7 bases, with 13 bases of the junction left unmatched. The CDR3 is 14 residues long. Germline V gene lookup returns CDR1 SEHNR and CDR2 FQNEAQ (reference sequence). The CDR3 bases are TGTGCCAGCACCCTTCAAGAGACTAGCAGGGAGCAGTACTTC. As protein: CASTLQETSREQYF.

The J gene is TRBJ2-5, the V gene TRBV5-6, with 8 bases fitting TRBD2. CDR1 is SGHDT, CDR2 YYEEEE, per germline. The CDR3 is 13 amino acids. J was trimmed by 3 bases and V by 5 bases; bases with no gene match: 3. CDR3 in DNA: TGTGCCAGCAGTCAGACTAGCGAAGAGACCCAGTACTTC. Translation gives CASSQTSEETQYF.

The DNA of the CDR3 is TGTGCCAGCAGCCTACCCGGGACAGCCTACGAGCAGTACTTC. Protein product: CASSLPGTAYEQYF. The chain is built from TRBV5-5 and TRBJ2-7; 7 nucleotides match TRBD1. V shed 4 bases, J shed 2 bases, and the junction held 6 bases outside the gene matches. This CDR3 has 14 amino acids. From germline, CDR1 is SGHKS and CDR2 YYEKEE (reference sequence).

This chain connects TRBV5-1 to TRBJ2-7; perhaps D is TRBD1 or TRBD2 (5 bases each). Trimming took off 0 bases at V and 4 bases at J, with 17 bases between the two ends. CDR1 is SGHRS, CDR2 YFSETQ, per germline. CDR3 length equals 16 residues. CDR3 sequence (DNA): TGCGCCAGCAGCTTGGCCGGGCAGGCGAGGGGTTACGAGCAGTACTTC. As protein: CASSLAGQARGYEQYF.

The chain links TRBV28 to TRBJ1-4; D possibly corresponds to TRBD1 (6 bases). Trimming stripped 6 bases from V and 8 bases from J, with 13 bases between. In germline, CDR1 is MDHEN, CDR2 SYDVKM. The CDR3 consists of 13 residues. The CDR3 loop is CASRGTSTEKLFF. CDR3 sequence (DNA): TGTGCCAGCAGGGGGACATCGACCGAAAAACTGTTTTTT. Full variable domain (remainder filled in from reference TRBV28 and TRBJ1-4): DVKVTQSSRYLVKRTGEKVFLECVQDMDHENMFWYRQDPGLGLRLIYFSYDVKMKEKGDIPEGYSVSREKKERFSLILESASTNQTSMYLCASRGTSTEKLFFGSGTQLSVL.

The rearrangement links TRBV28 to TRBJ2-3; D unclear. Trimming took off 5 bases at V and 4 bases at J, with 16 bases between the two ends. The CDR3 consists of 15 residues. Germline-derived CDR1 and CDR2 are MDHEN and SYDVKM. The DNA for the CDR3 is TGTGCCAGCAGTCCTCGGCCGAGAGTAGCAGATACGCAGTATTTT. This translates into CASSPRPRVADTQYF.

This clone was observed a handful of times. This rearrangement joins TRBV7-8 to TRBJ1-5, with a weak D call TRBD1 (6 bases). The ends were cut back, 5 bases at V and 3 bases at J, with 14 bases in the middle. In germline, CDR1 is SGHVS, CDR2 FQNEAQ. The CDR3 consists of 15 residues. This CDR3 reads CASSLQGQLNQPQHF. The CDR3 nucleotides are TGTGCCAGCAGCCTACAAGGACAGCTCAATCAGCCCCAGCATTTT.

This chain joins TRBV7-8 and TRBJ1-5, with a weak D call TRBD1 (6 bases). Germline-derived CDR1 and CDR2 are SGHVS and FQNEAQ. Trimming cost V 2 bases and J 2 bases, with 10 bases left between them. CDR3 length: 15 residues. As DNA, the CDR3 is TGTGCCAGCAGCTTATCCCGACAGGGCAATCAGCCCCAGCATTTT. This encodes CASSLSRQGNQPQHF.